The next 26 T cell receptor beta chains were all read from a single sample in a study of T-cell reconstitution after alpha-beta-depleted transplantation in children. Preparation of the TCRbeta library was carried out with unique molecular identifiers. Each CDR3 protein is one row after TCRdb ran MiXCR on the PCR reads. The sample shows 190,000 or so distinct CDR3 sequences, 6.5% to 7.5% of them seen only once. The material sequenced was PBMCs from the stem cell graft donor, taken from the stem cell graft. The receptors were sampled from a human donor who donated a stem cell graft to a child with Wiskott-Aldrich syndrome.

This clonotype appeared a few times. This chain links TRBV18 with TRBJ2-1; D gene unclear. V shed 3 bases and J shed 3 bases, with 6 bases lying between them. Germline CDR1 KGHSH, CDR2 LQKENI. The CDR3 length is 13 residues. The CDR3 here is CASSPYLYNEQFF. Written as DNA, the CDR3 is TGTGCCAGCTCACCTTATCTCTACAATGAGCAGTTCTTC.

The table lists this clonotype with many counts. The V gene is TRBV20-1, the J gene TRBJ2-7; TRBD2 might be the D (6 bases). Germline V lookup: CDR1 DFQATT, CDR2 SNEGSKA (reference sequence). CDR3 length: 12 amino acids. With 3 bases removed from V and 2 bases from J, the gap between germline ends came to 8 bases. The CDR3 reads CSASGGAYEQYF. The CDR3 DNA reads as TGCAGTGCTAGCGGGGGAGCCTACGAGCAGTACTTC.

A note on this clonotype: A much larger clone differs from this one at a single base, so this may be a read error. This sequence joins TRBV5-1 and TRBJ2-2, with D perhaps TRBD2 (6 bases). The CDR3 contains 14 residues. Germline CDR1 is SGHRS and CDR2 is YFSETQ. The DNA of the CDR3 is TGCGCCAGCAGCTTGGCTAGTACCCCCGGGGGGCTGTTTTTT. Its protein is CASSLASTPGGLFF. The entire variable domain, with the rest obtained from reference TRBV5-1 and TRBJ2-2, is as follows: KAGVTQTPRYLIKTRGQQVTLSCSPISGHRSVSWYQQTPGQGLQFLFEYFSETQRNKGNFPGRFSGRQFSNSRSEMNVSTLELGDSALYLCASSLASTPGGLFFGEGSRLTVL.

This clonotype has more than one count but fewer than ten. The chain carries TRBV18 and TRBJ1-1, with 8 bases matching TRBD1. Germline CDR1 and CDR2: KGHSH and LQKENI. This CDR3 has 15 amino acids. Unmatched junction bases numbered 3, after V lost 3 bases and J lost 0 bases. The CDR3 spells CASSPGTGLNTEAFF. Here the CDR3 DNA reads TGTGCCAGCTCACCCGGGACAGGACTGAACACTGAAGCTTTCTTT.

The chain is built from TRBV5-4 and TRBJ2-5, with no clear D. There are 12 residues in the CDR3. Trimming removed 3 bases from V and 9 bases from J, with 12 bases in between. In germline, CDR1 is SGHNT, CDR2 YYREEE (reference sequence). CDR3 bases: TGTGCCAGCAGCTCCCCAACCAGCGCCCAGTACTTC. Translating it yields CASSSPTSAQYF.

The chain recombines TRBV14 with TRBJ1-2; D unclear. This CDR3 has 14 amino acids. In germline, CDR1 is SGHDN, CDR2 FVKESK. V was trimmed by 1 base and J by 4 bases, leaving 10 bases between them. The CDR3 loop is CASSQASLPYGYTF. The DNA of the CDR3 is TGTGCCAGCAGCCAAGCCTCGCTTCCCTATGGCTACACCTTC.

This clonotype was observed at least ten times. CDR3 amino acids: CASSPPAPSYGYTF. The CDR3 DNA reads TGCGCCAGCAGTCCTCCCGCACCTAGCTATGGCTACACCTTC. The chain carries TRBV5-1 and TRBJ1-2; D not certain. The CDR3 has 14 amino acids. Trimming took 5 bases from V and 4 from J, leaving 15 bases between them. Germline values: CDR1 SGHRS, CDR2 YFSETQ.

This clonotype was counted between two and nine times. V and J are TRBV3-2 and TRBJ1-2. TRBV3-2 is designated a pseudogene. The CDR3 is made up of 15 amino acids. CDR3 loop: CATWPTLSGKYGYTF. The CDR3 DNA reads TGTGCCACCTGGCCAACACTCTCAGGAAAGTATGGCTACACCTTC.

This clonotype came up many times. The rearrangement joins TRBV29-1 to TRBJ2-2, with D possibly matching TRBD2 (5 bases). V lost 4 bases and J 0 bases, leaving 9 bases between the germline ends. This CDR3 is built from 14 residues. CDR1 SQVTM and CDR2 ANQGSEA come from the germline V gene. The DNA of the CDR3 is TGCAGCGTTGGCCAGCGGACGAACACCGGGGAGCTGTTTTTT. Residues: CSVGQRTNTGELFF.

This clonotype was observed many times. This CDR3 reads CASSAGRTDTQYF. The CDR3 DNA sequence: TGTGCCAGCAGTGCGGGGCGCACAGATACGCAGTATTTT. The J gene is TRBJ2-3, the V gene TRBV25-1; D possibly matches TRBD1 or TRBD2 (5 bases each). Per germline, CDR1 MGHDK and CDR2 SYGVNS. The CDR3 sequence is 13 residues long. V was clipped by 4 bases and J by 1 base, with 6 bases between them.

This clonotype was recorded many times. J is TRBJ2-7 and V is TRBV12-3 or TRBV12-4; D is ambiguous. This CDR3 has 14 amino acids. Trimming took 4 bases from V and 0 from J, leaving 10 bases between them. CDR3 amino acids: CASSYGRSSYEQYF. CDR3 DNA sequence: TGTGCCAGCAGTTACGGACGGAGCTCCTACGAGCAGTACTTC.

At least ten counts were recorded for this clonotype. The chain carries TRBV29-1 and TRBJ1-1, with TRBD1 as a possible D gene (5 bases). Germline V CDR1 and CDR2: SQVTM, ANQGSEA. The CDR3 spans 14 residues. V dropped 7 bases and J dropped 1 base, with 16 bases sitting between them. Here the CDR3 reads CSADETTGNTEAFF. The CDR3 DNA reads TGCAGCGCAGACGAAACTACAGGGAACACTGAAGCTTTCTTT.

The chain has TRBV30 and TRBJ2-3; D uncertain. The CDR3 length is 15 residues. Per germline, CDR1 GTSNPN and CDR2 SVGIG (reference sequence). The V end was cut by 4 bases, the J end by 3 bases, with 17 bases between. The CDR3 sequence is CAWTYWNNGTDTQYF. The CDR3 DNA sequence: TGTGCCTGGACATATTGGAATAACGGGACAGATACGCAGTATTTT.

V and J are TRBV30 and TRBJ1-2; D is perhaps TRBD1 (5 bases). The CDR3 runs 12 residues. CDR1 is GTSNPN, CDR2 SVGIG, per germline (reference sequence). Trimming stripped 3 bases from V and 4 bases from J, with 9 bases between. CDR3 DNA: TGTGCCTGGAGATTTGGGGCCTATGGCTACACCTTC. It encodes CAWRFGAYGYTF.

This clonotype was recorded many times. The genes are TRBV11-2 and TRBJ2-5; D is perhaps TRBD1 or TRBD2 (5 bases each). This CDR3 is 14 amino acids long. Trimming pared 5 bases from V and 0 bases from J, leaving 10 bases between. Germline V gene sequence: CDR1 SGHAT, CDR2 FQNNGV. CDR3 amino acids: CASSPGLDQETQYF. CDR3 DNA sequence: TGTGCCAGCAGCCCGGGGCTAGACCAAGAGACCCAGTACTTC.

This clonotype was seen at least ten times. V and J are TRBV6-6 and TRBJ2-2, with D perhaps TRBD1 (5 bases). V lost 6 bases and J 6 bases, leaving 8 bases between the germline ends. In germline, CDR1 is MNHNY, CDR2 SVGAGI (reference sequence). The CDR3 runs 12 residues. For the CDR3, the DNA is TGTGCCAGCAGGCTAGGGGCCGGGGAGCTGTTTTTT. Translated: CASRLGAGELFF.

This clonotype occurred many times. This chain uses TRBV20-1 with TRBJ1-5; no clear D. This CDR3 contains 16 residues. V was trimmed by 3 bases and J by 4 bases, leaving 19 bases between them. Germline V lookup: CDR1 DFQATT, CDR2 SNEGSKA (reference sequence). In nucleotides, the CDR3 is TGCAGTGCTAGCCCGCTAAACCAAGCTCAAAATCAGCCCCAGCATTTT. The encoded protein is CSASPLNQAQNQPQHF.

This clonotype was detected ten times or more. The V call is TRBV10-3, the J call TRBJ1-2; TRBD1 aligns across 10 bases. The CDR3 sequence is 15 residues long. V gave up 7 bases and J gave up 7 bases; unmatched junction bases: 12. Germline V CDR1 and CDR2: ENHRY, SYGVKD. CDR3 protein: CAITLGQGVAPGYTF. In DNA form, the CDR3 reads TGTGCCATCACCCTAGGACAGGGGGTTGCTCCTGGCTACACCTTC.

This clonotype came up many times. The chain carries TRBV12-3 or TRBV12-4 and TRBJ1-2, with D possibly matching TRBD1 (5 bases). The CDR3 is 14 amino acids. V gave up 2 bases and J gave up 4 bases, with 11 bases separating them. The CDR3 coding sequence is TGTGCCAGCAGTTTAAAACGGGGACTCTATGGCTACACCTTC. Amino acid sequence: CASSLKRGLYGYTF.

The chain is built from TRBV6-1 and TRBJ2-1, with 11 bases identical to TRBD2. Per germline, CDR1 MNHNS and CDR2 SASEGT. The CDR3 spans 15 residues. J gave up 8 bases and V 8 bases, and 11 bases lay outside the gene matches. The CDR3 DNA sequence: TGTGCCAGCGCCACCCTAGCGGGAGGAGGGGATGAGCAGTTCTTC. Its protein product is CASATLAGGGDEQFF.

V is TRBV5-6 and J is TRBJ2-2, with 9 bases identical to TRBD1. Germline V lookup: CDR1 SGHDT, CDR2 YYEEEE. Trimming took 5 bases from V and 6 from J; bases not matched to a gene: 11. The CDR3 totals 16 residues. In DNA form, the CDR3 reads TGTGCCAGCAGACGTAGGGACAGGGAGTTATCCGGGGAGCTGTTTTTT. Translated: CASRRRDRELSGELFF.

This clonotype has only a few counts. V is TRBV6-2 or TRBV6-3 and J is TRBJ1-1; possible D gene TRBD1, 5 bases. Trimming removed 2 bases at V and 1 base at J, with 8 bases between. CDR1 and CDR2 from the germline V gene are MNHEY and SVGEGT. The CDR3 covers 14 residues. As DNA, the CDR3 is TGTGCCAGCAGTTACGGGGGAAAGAACACTGAAGCTTTCTTT. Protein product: CASSYGGKNTEAFF.

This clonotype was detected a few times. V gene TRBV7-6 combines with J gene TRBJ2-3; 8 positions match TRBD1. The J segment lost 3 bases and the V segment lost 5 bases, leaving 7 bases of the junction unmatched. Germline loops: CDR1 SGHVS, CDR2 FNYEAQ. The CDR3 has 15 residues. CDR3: CASSLGTGRTDTQYF. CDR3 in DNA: TGTGCCAGCAGCCTTGGGACAGGACGGACAGATACGCAGTATTTT. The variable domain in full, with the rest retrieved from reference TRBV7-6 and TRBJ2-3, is GAGVSQSPRYKVTKRGQDVALRCDPISGHVSLYWYRQALGQGPEFLTYFNYEAQQDKSGLPNDRFSAERPEGSISTLTIQRTEQRDSAMYRCASSLGTGRTDTQYFGPGTRLTVL.

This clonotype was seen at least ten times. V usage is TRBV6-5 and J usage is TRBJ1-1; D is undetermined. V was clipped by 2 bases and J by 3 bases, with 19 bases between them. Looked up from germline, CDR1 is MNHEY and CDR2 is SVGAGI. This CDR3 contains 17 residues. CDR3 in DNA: TGTGCCAGCAGTTACGGCTCCGGGGTATCTATCTACACTGAAGCTTTCTTT. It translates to CASSYGSGVSIYTEAFF.

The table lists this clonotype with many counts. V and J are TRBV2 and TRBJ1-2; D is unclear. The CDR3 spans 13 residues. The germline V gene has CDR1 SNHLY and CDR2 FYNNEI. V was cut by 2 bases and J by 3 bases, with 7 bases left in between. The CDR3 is CASSELRYYGYTF. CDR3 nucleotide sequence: TGTGCCAGCAGTGAACTCCGATACTATGGCTACACCTTC.

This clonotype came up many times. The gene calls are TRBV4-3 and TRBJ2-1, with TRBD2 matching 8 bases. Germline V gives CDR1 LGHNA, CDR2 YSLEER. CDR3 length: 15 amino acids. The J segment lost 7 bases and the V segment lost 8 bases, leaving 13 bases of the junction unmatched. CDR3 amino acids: CASREQREITNEQFF. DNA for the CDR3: TGCGCCAGCCGGGAGCAGCGGGAGATAACAAATGAGCAGTTCTTC.